Below, one T cell receptor beta chain is given with its context. Its antigen is not known. Other DNA sequences in the sample encode the same CDR3. The record originates from a study of cytomegalovirus exposure and HLA in healthy donors. Study observations and caveats: Later analysis showed most CMV-associated TCR beta chains appearing HLA-restricted.

Germline V CDR1 and CDR2: MGHRA, YSYEKL. The CDR3 has 16 amino acids. V was pared by 3 bases and J by 6 bases, with 12 bases of the junction left unmatched. This PCR relied on a set of 60 Vbeta primers and 13 Jbeta primers. In the source study's methods: A later analysis tallied 80 million or so unique TCR beta chains, approximately 10 million of them shared. Using immunoSEQ multiplex PCR, the repertoire was profiled, and TCRdb retains in-frame clones only, with some absent. The V and J calls and clone size come from that table; D and trimming were worked out from the DNA. The table lists around 210,000 clones, around 80% of them singletons.

This TCR came from a boy aged 10-17 years in good health and CMV-seronegative. What was sequenced was PBMCs. V and J are TRBV4-1 and TRBJ1-2, with TRBD1 matching 8 bases. CDR3 nucleotide sequence: TGCGCCAGCAGCCAGGGGCGACAGGGGAGGCTCCATGGCTACACCTTC. It yields the protein CASSQGRQGRLHGYTF.